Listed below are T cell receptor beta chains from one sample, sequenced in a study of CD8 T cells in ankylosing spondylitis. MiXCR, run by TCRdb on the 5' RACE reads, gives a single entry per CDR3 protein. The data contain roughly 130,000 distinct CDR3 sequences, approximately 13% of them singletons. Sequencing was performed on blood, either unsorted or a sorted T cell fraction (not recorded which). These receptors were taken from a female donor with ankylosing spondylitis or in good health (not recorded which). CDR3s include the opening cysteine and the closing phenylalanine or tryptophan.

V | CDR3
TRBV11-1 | CASSLGTGLNSGANVLTF
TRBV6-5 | CASRRTGTYSNQPQHF
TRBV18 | CASSSRTGQGVSPLHF
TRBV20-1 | CSARHWRSLYEQYF
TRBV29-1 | CSVVLPGLNTEAFF
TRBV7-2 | CASSPDLRYEQYF
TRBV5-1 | CASRRESDTQYF
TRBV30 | CAWRDTGTSKYEQYF
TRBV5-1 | CASNQDYNQPQHF
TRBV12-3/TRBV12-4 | CASSLWGTDTQYF
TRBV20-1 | CSARSSPSYEQYF
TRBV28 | CASSSLAGTAHRELFF
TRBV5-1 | CASSLDATGNTEAFF
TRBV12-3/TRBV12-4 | CASSPFRGTNEKLFF
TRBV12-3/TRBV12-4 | CASSARQGAWETQYF
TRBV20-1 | CSARTSGNGDTQYF
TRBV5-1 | CASSPGTSGLYEQYF
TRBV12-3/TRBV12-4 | CASSLARGYTGELFF
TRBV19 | CATSEQDNEKLFF
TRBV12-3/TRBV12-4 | CASSSSYGYTF
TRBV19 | CASGSGWNTEAFF
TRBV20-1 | CSAKITNRGEKLFF
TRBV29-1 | CSVAPGRGDEQFF
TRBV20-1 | CSATAGTPYEQYF
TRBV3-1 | CASSQDGGQWNEQFF
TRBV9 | CASSPRTATNEKLFF
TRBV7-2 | CASRGVDTQYF
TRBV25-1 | CASTTLAGVGLAQYF
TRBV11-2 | CASSLRGSTEAFF
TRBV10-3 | CAITDRGWGYTF
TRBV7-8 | CASSLRGTATPVSGANVLTF
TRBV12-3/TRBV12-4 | CASSPAGKQIQFF
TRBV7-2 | CASSLASRDTQYF
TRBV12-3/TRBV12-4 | CASSSMNTEAFF
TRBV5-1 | CASSSGQFAGELFF
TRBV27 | CASSSGQGTYYGYTF
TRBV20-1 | CSARPPGTAYEQYF
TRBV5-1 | CASSLGAGAKDQPQHF
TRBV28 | CASSSEGTGGYGYTF
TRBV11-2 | CASSPLPTSGGKGNNEQFF
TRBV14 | CASSQERVWLREQFF
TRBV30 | CAWSVLSGQTGNTIYF
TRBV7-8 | CASSLGFTYEQYF
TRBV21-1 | CASSKAAEANTGELFF
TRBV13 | CASKIRAPTGELFF